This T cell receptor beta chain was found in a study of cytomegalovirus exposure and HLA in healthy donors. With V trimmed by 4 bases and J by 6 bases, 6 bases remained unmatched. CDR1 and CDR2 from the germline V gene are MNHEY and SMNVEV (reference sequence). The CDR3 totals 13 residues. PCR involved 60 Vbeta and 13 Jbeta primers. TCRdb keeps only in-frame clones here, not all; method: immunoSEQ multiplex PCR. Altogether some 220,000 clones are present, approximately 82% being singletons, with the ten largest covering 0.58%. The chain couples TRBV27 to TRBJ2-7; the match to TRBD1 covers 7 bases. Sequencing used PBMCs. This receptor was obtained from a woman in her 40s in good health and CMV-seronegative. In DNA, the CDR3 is TGTGCCAGCAGTTCAACAGGGGTCCGCGAGCAGTACTTC. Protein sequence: CASSSTGVREQYF.